This T cell receptor beta chain is from a study of blood T cell repertoires in COVID-19. Source study methods: The assay estimated nucleated cells by amplifying reference gene primers. Sequencing used immunoSEQ multiplex PCR; TCRdb keeps in-frame clones, though not all of them. The V and J calls and the clone size are those of that table, but D and trimming were determined from the DNA. The sample lists around 180,000 clones, 80% to 90% occurring once. V lost 6 bases and J 8 bases, leaving 19 bases between the germline ends. CDR3 length: 14 amino acids. CDR1 is MDHEN and CDR2 is SYDVKM in the germline V gene.

Specimen: peripheral blood. The rearrangement joins TRBV28 to TRBJ1-2; tentatively, D is TRBD1 (5 bases). This sequence was found in a man between 70 and 80 years old with active or convalescent COVID-19. As DNA, the CDR3 is TGTGCCAGCAGCCTGGGTGGGGCGGCGGGAGGCTACACCTTC. Its translation: CASSLGGAAGGYTF.